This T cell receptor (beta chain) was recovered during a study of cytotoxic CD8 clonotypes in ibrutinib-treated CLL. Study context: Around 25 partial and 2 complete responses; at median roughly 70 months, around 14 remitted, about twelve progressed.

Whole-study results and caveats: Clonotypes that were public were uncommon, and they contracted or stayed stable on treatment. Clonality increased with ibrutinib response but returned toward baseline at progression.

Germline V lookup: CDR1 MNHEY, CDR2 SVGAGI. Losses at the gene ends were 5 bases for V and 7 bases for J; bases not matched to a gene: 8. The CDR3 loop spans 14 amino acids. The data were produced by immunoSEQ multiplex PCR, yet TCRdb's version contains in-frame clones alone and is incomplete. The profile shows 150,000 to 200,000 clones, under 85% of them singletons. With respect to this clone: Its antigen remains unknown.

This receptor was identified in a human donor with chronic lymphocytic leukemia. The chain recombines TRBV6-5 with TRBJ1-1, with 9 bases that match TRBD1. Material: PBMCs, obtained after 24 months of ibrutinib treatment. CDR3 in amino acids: CASSNRDRAGEAFF. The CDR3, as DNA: TGTGCCAGCAGTAACCGGGACAGGGCCGGTGAAGCTTTCTTT.